A single T cell receptor beta chain is shown here with its context. Its antigen is as yet unknown. The record originates from a study of sequential checkpoint blockade in melanoma. Looking at the study overall: Maintenance nivolumab came after either treatment sequence. TCRβ was sequenced from DNA of about 96 pretreatment tumors.

Study outcomes and limitations: Rising tumor T-cell fraction and clonality meant about 30 times likelier benefit.

Treatment described: randomized to nivolumab then ipilimumab (arm A) or the reverse (arm B). Some clones are missing from TCRdb's copy, which holds only in-frame ones; the method was immunoSEQ multiplex PCR. The sample lists 1,000 or so clones; 15% to 20% were seen once. The CDR3 length is 17 residues. Trimming cost V 3 bases and J 0 bases; bases outside gene matches: 7. Germline V gene data show CDR1 as SGHRS and CDR2 as YFSETQ. The gene calls are TRBV5-1 and TRBJ1-3; 9 bases fit TRBD1. This receptor was obtained from a human donor with melanoma. The source was tumor tissue (inferred from file names), collected from a patient given nivolumab and ipilimumab in sequence. CDR3 sequence: CASSSSTGGASGNTIYF. DNA of the CDR3: TGCGCCAGCAGCTCCTCCACAGGGGGCGCCTCTGGAAACACCATATATTTT.